The present T cell receptor beta chain was sequenced within a study of Ad26.COV2.S vaccination and SARS-CoV-2 variants. Study outcomes and limitations: CD8+ and CD4+ T cells specific for spike reportedly responded with substantial breadth after vaccination. Non-spike TCR breadth was similar in vaccine and placebo recipients.

The protocol was immunoSEQ multiplex PCR, while the TCRdb copy is restricted to in-frame clones and leaves out a portion. Of about 400,000 clones detected, roughly four fifths appear once; the ten largest clones hold about 8%. CDR1 is MNHEY, CDR2 SVGAGI, per germline. The CDR3 length is 13 residues. V lost 10 bases to trimming and J lost 2 bases, with 15 bases between them. With respect to this clone: Its antigen is still unknown.

Treatment of the sample: some 20 received Ad26.COV2.S at low or high dose, single or two shots; roughly 5 received placebo; per-sample allocation not given. Samples were taken on day 63 after the first vaccine or placebo injection. The V call is TRBV6-5, the J call TRBJ2-7; no clear D. The receptor's source is a person between 18 and 59 years old who received the Ad26.COV2.S COVID-19 vaccine or a placebo. Sequencing used peripheral blood, obtained in a trial of Ad26.COV2.S vaccine versus placebo. The DNA of the CDR3 is TGTGCCACCAGAGAGGCCGGACCCTACGAGCAGTACTTC. Translating it yields CATREAGPYEQYF.